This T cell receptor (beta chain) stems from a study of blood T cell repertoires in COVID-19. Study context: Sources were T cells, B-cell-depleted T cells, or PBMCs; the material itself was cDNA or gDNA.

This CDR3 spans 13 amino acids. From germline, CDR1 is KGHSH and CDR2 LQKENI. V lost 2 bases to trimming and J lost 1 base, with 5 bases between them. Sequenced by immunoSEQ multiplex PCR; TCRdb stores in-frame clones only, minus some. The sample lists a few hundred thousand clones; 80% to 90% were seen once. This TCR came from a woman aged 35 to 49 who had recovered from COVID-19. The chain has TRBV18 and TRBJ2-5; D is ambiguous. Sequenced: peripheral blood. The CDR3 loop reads CASSPFLQETQYF. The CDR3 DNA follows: TGTGCCAGCTCACCATTTCTCCAAGAGACCCAGTACTTC.